The rows below give T cell receptor beta chains drawn from one sample of a study of blood T cell repertoires in COVID-19. Using immunoSEQ multiplex PCR, the repertoire was profiled, and TCRdb retains in-frame clones only, with some absent. The table includes 70,000 to 90,000 clones, 75% to 90% detected once. Sequenced: peripheral blood. All receptors derive from a man in his sixties with acute or convalescent COVID-19. CDR3s leave out the opening cysteine and the closing phenylalanine or tryptophan. Each record gives: J gene, V gene, CDR3 protein.

>TRBJ1-5|TRBV5-4
ARYRDRGDGNQPQH
>TRBJ2-2|TRBV7-9
ASSPRTVLSGELF
>TRBJ2-7|TRBV12-5
ASGLSLNEQY
>TRBJ2-5|TRBV10-3
AVAAGGLAVETQY
>TRBJ1-1|TRBV28
ASTSGGNTEAF
>TRBJ1-1|TRBV5-5
ASSLGQGRAF
>TRBJ2-7|TRBV4-1
ASSHFGKGAKSSYEQY
>TRBJ1-1|TRBV7-2
ASSPHGTGGLGRPEAF
>TRBJ1-1|TRBV5-1
ASSPFRGVGTEAF
>TRBJ2-1|TRBV10-3
AIRPASGRGSYNEQF
>TRBJ2-1|TRBV19
ASRETSGKTYNEQF
>TRBJ2-5|TRBV24-1
ATSDSPTSSVQETQY
>TRBJ2-1|TRBV14
ASSPRLANNEQF
>TRBJ1-1|TRBV3-1/TRBV3-2
ASSQAGSGSTEAF
>TRBJ1-6|TRBV27
ASSDRLSGNSPLH
>TRBJ2-3|TRBV7-3
ASSPGLASTDTQY